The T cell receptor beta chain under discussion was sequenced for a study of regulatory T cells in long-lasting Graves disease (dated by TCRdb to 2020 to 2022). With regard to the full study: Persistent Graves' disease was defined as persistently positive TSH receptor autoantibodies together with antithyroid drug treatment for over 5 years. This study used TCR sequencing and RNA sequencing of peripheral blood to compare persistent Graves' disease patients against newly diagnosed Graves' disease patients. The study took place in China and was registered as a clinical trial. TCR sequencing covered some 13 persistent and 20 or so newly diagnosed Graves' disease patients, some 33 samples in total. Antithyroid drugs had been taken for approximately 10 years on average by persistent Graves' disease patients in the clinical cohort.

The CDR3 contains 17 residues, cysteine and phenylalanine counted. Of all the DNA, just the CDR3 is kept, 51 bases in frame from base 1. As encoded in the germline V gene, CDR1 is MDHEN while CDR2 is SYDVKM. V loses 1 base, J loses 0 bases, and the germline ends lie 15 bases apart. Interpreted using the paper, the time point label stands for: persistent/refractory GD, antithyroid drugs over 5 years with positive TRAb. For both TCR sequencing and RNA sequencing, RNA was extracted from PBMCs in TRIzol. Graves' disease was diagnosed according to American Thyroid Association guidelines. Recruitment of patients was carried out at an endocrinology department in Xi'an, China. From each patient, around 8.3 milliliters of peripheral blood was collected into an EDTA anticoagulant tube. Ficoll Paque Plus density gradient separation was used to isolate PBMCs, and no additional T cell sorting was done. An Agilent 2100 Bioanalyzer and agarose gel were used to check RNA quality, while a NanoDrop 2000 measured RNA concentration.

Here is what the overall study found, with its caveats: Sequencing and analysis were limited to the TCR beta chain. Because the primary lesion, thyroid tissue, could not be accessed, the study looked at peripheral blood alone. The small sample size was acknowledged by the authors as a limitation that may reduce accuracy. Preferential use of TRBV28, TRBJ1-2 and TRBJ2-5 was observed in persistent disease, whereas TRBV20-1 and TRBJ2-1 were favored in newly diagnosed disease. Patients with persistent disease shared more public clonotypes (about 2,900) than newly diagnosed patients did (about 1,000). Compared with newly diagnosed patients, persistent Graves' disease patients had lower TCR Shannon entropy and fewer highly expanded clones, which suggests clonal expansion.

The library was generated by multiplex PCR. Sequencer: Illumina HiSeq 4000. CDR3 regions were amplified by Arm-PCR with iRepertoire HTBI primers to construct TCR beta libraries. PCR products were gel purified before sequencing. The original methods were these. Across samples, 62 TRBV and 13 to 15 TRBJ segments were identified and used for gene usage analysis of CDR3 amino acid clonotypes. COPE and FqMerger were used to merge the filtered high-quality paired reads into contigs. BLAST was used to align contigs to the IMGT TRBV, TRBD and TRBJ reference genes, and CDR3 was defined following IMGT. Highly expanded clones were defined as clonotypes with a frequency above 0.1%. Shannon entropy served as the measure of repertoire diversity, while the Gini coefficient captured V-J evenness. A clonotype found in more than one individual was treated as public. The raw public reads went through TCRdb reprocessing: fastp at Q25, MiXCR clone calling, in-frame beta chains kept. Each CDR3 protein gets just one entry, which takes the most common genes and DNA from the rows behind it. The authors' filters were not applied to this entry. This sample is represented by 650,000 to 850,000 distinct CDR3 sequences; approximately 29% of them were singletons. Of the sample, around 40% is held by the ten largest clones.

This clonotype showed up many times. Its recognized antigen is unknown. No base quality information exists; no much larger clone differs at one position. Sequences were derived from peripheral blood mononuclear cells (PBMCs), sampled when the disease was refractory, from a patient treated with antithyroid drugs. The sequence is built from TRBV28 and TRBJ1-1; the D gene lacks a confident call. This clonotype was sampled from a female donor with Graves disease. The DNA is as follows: TGTGCCAGCAGTTTATATCTTTCTGCAGACCTGAACACTGAAGCTTTCTTT. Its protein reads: CASSLYLSADLNTEAFF.